Detailed here is one T cell receptor beta chain. Its antigen is not known. The CDR3 totals 17 residues. J lost 2 bases, V lost 1 base, and 6 bases had no gene match. Germline CDR1 and CDR2: SQVTM and ANQGSEA. The sample originates from a study of post-analysis software for immune sequencing data. Overall study findings and caveats: In patients, five TRBV segments were more frequent than in controls, with TRBV5-6, TRBV5-1 and TRBV20-1 among them.

Included in the TCR beta cDNA libraries were unique molecular identifiers. TCRdb re-called the PCR reads with MiXCR, one entry per CDR3 protein. Found here are 430,000 or so distinct CDR3 sequences, about 40% of them singletons; the top ten hold 6.5% to 8%. Specimen: blood. This TCR derives from a girl aged 2 to 9 with multiple sclerosis. The chain couples TRBV29-1 to TRBJ2-1; 12 nucleotides match TRBD2. The chain's CDR3 is CSVEGGLAGPPYNEQFF. In nucleotides, the CDR3 is TGCAGCGTTGAAGGCGGACTAGCGGGGCCCCCCTACAATGAGCAGTTCTTC.